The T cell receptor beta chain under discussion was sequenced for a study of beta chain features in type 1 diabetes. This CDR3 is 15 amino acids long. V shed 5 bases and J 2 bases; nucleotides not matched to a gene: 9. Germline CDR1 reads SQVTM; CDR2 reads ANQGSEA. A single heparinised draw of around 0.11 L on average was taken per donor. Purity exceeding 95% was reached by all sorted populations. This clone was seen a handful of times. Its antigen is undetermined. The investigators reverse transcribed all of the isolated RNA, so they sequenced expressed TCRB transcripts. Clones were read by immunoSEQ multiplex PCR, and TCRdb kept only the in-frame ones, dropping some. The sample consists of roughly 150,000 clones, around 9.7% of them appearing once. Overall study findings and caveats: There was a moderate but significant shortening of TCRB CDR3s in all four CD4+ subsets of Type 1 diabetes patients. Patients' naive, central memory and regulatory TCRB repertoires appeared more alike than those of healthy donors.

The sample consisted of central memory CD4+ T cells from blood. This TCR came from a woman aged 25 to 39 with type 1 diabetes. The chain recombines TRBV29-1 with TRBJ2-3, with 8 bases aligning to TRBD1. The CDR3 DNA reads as TGCAGCGTTACCAGGGGGCGCGGGTACACAGATACGCAGTATTTT. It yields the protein CSVTRGRGYTDTQYF.